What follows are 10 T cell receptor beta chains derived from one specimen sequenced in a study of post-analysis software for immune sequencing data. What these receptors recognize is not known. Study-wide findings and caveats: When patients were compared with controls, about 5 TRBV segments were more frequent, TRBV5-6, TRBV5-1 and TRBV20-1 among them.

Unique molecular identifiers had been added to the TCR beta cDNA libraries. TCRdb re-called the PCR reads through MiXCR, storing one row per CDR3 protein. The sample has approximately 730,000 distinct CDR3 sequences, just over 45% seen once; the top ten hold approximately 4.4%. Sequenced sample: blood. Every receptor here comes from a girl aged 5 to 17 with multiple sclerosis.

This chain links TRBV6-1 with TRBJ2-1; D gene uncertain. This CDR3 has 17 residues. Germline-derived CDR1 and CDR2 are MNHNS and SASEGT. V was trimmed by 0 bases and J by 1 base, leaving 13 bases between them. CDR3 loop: CASSEAGRALSYNEQFF. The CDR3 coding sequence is TGTGCCAGCAGTGAAGCAGGTAGGGCCTTATCCTACAATGAGCAGTTCTTC.

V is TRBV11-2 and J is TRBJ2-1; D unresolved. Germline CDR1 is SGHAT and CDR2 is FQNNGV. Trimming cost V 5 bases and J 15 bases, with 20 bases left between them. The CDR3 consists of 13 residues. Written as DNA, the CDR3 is TGTGCCAGCAGCCCAATAAAACGCCCTGGGTTGTTCTTC. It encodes CASSPIKRPGLFF. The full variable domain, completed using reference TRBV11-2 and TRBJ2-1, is EAGVAQSPRYKIIEKRQSVAFWCNPISGHATLYWYQQILGQGPKLLIQFQNNGVVDDSQLPKDRFSAERLKGVDSTLKIQPAKLEDSAVYLCASSPIKRPGLFFGPGTRLTVL.

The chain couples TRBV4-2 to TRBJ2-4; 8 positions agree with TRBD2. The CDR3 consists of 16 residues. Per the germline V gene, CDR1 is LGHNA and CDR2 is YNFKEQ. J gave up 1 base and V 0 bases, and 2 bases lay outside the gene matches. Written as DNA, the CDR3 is TGTGCCAGCAGCCAAGACGGGGGGGGGGCCAAAAACATTCAGTACTTC. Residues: CASSQDGGGAKNIQYF.

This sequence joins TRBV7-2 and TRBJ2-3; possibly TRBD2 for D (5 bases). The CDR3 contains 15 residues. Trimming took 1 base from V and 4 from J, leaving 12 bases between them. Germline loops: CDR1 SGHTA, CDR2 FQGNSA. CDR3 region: CASSLVRDSPDTQYF. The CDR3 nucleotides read TGTGCCAGCAGCTTAGTTCGGGATAGTCCAGATACGCAGTATTTT.

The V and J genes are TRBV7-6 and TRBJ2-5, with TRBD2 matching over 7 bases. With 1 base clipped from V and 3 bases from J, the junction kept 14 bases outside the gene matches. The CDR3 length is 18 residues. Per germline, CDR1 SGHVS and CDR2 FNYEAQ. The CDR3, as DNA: TGTGCCAGCAGCTTAGTACTAGCGAGGGCGGCCGGCGAAGAGACCCAGTACTTC. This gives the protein CASSLVLARAAGEETQYF.

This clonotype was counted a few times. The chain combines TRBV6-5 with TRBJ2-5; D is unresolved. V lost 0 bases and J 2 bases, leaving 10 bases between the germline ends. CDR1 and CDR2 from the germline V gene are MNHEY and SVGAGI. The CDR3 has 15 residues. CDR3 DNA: TGTGCCAGCAGTTACTCGGGCTCTTCACAAGAGACCCAGTACTTC. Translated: CASSYSGSSQETQYF.

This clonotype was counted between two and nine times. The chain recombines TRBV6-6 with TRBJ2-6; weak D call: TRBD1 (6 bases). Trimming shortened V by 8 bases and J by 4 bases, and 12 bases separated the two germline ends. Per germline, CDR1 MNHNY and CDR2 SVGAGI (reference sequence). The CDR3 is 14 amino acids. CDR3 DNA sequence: TGTGCCAGCGGGGGCGCTTCCGGGGCCAACGTCCTGACTTTC. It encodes CASGGASGANVLTF.

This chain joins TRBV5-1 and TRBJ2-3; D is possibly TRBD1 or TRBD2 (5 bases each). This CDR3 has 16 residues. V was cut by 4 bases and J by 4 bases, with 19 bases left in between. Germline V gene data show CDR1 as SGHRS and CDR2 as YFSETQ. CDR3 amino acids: CASSHRDQRPADTQYF. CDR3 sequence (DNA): TGCGCCAGCAGCCACCGGGACCAAAGACCCGCAGATACGCAGTATTTT.

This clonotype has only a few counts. CDR3 sequence reads: CASSYSRGQTYEQYF. The CDR3 DNA follows: TGTGCCAGCAGTTACTCGAGGGGACAGACCTACGAGCAGTACTTC. The chain recombines TRBV6-5 with TRBJ2-7; 7 bases are a match to TRBD1. The CDR3 totals 15 residues. J gave up 2 bases and V 0 bases, and 4 bases lay outside the gene matches. The V gene's germline CDR1 is MNHEY and CDR2 SVGAGI.

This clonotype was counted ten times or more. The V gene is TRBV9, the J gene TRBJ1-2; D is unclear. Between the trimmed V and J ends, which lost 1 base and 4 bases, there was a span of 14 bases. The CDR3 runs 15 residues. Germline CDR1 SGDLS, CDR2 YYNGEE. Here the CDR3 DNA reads TGTGCCAGCAGCGTATCCGGCACAGCTGCCTATGGCTACACCTTC. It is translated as CASSVSGTAAYGYTF.